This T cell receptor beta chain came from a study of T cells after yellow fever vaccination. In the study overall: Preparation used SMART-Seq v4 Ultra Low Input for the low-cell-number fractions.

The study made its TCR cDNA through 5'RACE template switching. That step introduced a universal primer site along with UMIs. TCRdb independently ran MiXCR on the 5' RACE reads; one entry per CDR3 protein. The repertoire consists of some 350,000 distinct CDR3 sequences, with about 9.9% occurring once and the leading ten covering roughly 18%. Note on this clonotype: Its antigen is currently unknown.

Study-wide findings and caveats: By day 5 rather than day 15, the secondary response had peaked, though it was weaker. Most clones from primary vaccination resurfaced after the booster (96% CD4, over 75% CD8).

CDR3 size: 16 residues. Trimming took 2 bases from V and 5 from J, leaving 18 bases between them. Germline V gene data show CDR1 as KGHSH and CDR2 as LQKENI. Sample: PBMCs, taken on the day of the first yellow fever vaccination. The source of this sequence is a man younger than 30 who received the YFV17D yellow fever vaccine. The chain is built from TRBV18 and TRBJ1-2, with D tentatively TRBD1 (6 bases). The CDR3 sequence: CASSPSSAGAVYGYTF. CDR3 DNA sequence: TGTGCCAGCTCACCATCTTCGGCAGGGGCCGTGTATGGCTACACCTTC.